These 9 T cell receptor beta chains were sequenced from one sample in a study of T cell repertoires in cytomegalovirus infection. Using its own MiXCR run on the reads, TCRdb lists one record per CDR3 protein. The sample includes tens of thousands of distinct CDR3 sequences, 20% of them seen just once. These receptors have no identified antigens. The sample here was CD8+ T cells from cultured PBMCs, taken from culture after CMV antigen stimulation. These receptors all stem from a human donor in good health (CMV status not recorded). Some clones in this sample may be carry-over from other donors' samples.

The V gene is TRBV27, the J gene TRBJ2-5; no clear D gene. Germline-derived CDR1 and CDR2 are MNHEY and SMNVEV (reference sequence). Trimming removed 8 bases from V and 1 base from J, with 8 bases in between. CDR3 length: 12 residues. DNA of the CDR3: TGTGCCAGCTCTGGGCCCCAAGAGACCCAGTACTTC. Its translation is CASSGPQETQYF.

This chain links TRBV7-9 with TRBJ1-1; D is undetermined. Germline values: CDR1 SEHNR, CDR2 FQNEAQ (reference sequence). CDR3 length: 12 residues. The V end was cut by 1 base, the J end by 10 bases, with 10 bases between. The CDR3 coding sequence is TGTGCCAGCAGCTTAGGTGGGTTGGGAGCTTTCTTT. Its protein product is CASSLGGLGAFF.

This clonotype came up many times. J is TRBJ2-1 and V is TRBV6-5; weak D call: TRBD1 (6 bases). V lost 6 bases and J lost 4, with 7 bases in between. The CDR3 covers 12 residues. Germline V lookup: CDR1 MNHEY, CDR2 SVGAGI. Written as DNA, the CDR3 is TGTGCCAGCAGAGGACAGTACAATGAGCAGTTCTTC. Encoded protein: CASRGQYNEQFF.

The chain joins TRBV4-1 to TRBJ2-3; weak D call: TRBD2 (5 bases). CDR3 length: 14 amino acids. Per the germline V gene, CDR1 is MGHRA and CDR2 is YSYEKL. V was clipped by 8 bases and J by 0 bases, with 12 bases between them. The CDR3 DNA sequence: TGCGCCAGCGGGTTCGGCGGGAGCACAGATACGCAGTATTTT. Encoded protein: CASGFGGSTDTQYF.

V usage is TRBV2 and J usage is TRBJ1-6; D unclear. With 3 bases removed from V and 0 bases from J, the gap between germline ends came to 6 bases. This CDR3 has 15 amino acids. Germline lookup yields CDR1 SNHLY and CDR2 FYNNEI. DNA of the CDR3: TGTGCCAGCAGTGATGTCAGCTCCTATAATTCACCCCTCCACTTT. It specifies CASSDVSSYNSPLHF.

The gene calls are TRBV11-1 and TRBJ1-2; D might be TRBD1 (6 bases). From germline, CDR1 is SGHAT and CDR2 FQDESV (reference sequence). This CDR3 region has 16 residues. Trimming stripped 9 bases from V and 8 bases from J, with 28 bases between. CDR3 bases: TGTGCCAGGACCCATAGCGGGGGCATGATCGTGGAAGGCTACACCTTC. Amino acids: CARTHSGGMIVEGYTF.

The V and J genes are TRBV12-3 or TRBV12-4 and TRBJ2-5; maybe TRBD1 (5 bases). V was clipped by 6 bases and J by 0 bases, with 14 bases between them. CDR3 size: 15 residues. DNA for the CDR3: TGTGCCAGCAGGGGGCCCTCCCGGGACCAAGAGACCCAGTACTTC. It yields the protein CASRGPSRDQETQYF.

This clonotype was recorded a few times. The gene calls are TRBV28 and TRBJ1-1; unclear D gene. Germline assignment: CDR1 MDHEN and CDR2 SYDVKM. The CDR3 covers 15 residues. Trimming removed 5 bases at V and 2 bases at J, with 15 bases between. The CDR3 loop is CASSPPQEANTEAFF. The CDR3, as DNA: TGTGCCAGCAGTCCACCTCAGGAAGCCAACACTGAAGCTTTCTTT.

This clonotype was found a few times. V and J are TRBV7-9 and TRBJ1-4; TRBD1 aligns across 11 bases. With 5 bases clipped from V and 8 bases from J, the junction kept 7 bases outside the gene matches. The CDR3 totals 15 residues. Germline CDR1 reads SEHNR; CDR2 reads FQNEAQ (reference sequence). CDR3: CASSASRTGGEKLFF. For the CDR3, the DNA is TGTGCCAGCAGCGCGTCCCGGACAGGGGGCGAAAAACTGTTTTTT.